This TCR beta chain was documented in a study of blood T cells in healthy people across ages. Study-level findings and limits: Naive T cell percentage showed a strong correlation with the diversity of TCR beta.

Next came a second PCR, run for about 6 to 12 cycles, which used a sample-barcoded 5' primer along with a J-beta primer mix. Each of the cDNA molecules was tagged by a template-switch adaptor with 12 random nucleotides. TCRdb itself ran the 5' RACE reads through MiXCR, one entry per CDR3 protein. The sample consists of more than 650,000 distinct CDR3 sequences, about a fifth of them appearing once. Each donor gave approximately 9.1 milliliters of peripheral blood. This clonotype was seen more than once but under ten times. As yet, its antigen is unknown. V gave up 0 bases and J gave up 5 bases; unmatched junction bases: 7. Germline CDR1 MNHEY, CDR2 SVGAGI. This CDR3 has 16 residues.

This chain connects TRBV6-5 to TRBJ2-7; 10 nucleotides align to TRBD2. The sequence derives from a man between 65 and 85 years old in good health. Specimen: blood. CDR3 sequence (DNA): TGTGCCAGCAGTTACTCCTGGACTAGCGGCCTTCACGAGCAGTACTTC. Protein: CASSYSWTSGLHEQYF.